This T cell receptor beta chain was obtained from a study of cytomegalovirus exposure and HLA in healthy donors. Whole-study results and caveats: Subsequent analysis revealed that first-cohort TCR clusters tended to co-occur in the 120 validation repertoires. In vitro confirmation showed three CMV-associated chains to be CMV antigen specific. The study flagged some 170 TCR beta chains as cytomegalovirus-associated.

Method: immunoSEQ multiplex PCR; TCRdb's copy keeps in-frame clones and lacks some. The sample lists about 190,000 clones, approximately 85% seen once, with 1.4% to 1.5% in the top ten. Worth noting for this clone: Its antigen remains unknown.

This CDR3 is 17 amino acids long. CDR1 is SGDLS, CDR2 YYNGEE, per germline. After removal of 0 bases from V and 8 bases from J, the junction contained 14 bases not matched to a gene. The chain has TRBV9 and TRBJ1-2; 9 positions match TRBD1. Sequenced sample: PBMCs. The TCR sequence derives from a woman under 30 in good health and CMV-seronegative. The CDR3 here is CASSVDPGQGKLAGYTF. In nucleotides, the CDR3 is TGTGCCAGCAGCGTAGACCCGGGACAGGGTAAACTCGCCGGCTACACCTTC.